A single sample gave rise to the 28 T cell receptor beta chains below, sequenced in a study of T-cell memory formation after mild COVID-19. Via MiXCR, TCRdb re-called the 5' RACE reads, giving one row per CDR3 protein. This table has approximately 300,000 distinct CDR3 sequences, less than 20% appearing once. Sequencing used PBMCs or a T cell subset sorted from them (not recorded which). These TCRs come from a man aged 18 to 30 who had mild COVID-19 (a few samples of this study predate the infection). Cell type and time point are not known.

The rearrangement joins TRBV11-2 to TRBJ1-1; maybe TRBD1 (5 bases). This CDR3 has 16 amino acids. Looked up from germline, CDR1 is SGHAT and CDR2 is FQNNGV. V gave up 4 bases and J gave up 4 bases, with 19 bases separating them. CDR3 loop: CASSSGALSYRTEAFF. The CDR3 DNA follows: TGTGCCAGCAGCTCTGGGGCCTTATCCTACCGCACTGAAGCTTTCTTT.

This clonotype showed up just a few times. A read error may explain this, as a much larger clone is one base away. In DNA form, the CDR3 reads TGTGCCAGCAGCTCTTACAACACTGAAGCTTTCTTT. Protein product: CASSSYNTEAFF. The chain joins TRBV7-9 to TRBJ1-1; D call uncertain. The germline gives CDR1 SEHNR, CDR2 FQNEAQ (reference sequence). This CDR3 has 12 amino acids. Trimming pared 4 bases from V and 2 bases from J, leaving 5 bases between.

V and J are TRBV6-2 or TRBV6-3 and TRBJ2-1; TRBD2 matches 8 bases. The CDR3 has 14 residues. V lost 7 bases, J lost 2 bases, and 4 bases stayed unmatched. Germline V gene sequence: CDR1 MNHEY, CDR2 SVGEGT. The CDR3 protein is CASNKAGAYNEQFF. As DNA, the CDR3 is TGTGCCAGCAATAAAGCGGGGGCCTACAATGAGCAGTTCTTC.

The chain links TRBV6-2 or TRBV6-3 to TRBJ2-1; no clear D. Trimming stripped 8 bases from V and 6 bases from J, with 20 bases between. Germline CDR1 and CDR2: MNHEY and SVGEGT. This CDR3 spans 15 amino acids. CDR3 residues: CASGKVYRNPNEQFF. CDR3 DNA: TGTGCCAGCGGGAAAGTCTATCGCAACCCCAATGAGCAGTTCTTC.

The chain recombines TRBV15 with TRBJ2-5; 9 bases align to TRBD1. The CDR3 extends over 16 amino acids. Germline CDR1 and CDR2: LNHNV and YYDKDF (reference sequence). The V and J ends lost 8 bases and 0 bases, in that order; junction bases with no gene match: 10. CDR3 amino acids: CATQTDDRGYQETQYF. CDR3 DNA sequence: TGTGCCACCCAAACTGACGACAGGGGGTACCAAGAGACCCAGTACTTC.

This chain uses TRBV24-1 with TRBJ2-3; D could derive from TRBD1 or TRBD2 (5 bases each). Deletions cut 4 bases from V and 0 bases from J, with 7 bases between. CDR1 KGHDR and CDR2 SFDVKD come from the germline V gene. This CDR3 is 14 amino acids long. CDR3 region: CATSDWDSTDTQYF. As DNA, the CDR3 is TGTGCCACCAGTGACTGGGACAGCACAGATACGCAGTATTTT.

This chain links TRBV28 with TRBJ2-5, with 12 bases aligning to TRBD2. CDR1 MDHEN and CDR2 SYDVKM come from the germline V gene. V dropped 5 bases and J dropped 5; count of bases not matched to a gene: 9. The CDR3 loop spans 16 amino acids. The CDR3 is CASSGGLAGTRETQYF. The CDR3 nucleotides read TGTGCCAGCAGTGGGGGACTAGCGGGCACTCGGGAGACCCAGTACTTC.

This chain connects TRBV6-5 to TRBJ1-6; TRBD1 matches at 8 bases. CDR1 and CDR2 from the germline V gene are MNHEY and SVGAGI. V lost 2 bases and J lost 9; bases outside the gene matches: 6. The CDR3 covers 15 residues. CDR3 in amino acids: CASSYGQGASSPLHF. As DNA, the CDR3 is TGTGCCAGCAGTTACGGGCAGGGGGCTAGTTCACCCCTCCACTTT.

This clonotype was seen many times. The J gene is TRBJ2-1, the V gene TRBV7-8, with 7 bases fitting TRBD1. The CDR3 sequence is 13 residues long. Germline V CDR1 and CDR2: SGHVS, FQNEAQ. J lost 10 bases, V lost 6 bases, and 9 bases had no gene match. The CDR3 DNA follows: TGTGCCAGCAGTGTGCTCAGGGGACAGGAGCAGTTCTTC. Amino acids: CASSVLRGQEQFF.

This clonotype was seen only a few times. The CDR3 DNA follows: TGCGCCACCTCGAGCGGGGGGGATACGCAGTATTTT. This encodes CATSSGGDTQYF. The J gene is TRBJ2-3, the V gene TRBV4-1, with 9 bases lining up with TRBD2. The germline V gene has CDR1 MGHRA and CDR2 YSYEKL. There are 12 residues in the CDR3. V shed 10 bases, J shed 6 bases, and the junction held 5 bases outside the gene matches.

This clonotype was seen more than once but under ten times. The CDR3, as DNA: TGCGCCAGCAGCTTCGCGCTAGCGGGGGTAAATGAGCAGTTCTTC. It encodes CASSFALAGVNEQFF. The gene calls are TRBV5-1 and TRBJ2-1; 10 positions match TRBD2. J was trimmed by 7 bases and V by 2 bases; bases with no gene match: 6. This CDR3 spans 15 amino acids. Germline V gene data show CDR1 as SGHRS and CDR2 as YFSETQ.

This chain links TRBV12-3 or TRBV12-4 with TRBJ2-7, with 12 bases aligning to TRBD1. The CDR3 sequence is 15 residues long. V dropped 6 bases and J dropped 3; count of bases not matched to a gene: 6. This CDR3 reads CASSSGQGAGYEQYV. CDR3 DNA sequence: TGTGCCAGCAGCTCGGGACAGGGGGCAGGCTACGAGCAGTACGTC.

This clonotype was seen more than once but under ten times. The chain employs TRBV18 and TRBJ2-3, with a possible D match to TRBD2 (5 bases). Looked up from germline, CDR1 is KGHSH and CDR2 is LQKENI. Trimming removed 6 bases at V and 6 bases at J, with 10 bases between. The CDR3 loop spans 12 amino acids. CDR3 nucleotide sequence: TGTGCCAGCTCGTCAGGCGGGGATACGCAGTATTTT. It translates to CASSSGGDTQYF.

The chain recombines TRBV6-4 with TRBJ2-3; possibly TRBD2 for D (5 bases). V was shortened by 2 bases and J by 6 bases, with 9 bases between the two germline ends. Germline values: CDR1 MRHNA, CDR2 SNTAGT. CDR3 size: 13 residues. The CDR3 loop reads CASSDQRGDTQYF. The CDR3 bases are TGTGCCAGCAGTGACCAACGCGGGGATACGCAGTATTTT.

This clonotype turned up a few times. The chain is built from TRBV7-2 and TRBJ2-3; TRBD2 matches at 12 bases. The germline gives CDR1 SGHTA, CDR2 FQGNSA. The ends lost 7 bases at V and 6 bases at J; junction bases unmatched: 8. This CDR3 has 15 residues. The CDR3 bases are TGTGCCAGCACCTCCCTAGCGGGGGGGCCTGATACGCAGTATTTT. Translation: CASTSLAGGPDTQYF.

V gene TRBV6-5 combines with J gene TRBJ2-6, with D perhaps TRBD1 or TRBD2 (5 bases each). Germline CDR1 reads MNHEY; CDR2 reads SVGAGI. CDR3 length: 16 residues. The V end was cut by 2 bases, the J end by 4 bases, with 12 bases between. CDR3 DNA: TGTGCCAGCAGTTACCTCTTGGGGGACGGGGCCAACGTCCTGACTTTC. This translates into CASSYLLGDGANVLTF.

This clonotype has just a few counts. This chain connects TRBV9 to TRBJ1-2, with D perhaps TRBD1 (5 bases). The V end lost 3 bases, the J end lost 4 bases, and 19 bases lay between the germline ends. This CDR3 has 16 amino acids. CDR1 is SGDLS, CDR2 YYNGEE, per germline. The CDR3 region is CASSAYGGQGVYGYTF. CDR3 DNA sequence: TGTGCCAGCAGCGCTTATGGGGGTCAGGGAGTCTATGGCTACACCTTC.

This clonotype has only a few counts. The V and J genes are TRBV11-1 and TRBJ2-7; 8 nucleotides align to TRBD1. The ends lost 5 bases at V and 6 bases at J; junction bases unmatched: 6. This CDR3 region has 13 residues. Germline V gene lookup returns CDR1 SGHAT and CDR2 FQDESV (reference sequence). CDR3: CASSRTRGREQYV. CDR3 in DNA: TGTGCCAGCAGCCGCACCAGGGGGCGCGAGCAGTACGTC.

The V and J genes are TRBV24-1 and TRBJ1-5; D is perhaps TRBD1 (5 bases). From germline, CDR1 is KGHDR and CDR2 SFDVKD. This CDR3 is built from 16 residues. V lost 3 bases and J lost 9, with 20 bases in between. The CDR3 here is CATSDPLAVVGRPQHF. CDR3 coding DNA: TGTGCCACCAGTGATCCTCTCGCGGTCGTGGGGCGGCCCCAGCATTTT.

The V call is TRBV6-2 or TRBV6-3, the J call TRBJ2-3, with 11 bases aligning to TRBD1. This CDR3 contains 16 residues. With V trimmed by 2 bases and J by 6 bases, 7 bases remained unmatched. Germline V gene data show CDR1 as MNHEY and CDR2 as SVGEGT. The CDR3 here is CASSYGGQGEVDTQYF. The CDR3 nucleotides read TGTGCCAGCAGTTACGGGGGACAGGGGGAGGTGGATACGCAGTATTTT.

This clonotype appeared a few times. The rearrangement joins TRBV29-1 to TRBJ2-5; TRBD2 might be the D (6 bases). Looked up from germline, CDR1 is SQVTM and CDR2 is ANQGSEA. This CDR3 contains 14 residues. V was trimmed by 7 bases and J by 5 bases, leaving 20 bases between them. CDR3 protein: CSARGRGTWETQYF. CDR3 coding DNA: TGCAGCGCCCGAGGTAGAGGGACTTGGGAGACCCAGTACTTC.

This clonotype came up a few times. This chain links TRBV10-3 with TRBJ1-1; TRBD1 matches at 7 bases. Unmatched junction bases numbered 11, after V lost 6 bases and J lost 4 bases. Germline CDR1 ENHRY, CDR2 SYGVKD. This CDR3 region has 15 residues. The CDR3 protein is CAISHRGKGTTEAFF. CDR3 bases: TGTGCCATCAGCCACAGGGGTAAGGGTACCACTGAAGCTTTCTTT.

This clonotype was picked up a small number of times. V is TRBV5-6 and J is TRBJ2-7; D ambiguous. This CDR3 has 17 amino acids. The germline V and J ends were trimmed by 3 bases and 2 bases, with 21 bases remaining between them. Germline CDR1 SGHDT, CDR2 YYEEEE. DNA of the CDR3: TGTGCCAGCAGCTCATGGGGTATTGGGATAGGAACCTACGAGCAGTACTTC. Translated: CASSSWGIGIGTYEQYF.

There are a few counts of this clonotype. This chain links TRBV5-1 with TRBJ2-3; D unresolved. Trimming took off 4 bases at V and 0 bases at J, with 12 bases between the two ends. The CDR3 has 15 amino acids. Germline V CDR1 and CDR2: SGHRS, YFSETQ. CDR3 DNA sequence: TGCGCCAGCAGCCTTTTGGGCCTGAGCACAGATACGCAGTATTTT. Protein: CASSLLGLSTDTQYF.

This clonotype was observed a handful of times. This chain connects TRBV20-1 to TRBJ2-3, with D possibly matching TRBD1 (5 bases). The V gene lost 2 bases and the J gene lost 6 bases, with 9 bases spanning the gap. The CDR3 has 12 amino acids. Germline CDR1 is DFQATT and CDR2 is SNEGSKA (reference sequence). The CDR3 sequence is CSARTTEDTQYF. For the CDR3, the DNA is TGCAGTGCTAGAACGACAGAGGATACGCAGTATTTT.

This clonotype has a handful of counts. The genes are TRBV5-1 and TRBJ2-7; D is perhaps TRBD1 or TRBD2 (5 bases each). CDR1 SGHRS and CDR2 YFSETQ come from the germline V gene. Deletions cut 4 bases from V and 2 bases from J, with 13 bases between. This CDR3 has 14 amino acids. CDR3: CASSRNGDAYEQYF. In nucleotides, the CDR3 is TGCGCCAGCAGCAGGAATGGGGACGCCTACGAGCAGTACTTC.

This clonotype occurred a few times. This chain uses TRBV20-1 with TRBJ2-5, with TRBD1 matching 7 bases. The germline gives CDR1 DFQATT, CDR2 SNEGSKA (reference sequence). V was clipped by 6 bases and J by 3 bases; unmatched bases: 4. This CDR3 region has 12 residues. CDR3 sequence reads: CSAWGQKETQYF. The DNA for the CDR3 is TGCAGTGCCTGGGGACAGAAAGAGACCCAGTACTTC.

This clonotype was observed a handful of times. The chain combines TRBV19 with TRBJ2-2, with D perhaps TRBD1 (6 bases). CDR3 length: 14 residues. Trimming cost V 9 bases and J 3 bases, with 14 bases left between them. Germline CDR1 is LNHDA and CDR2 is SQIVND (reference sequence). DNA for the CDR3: TGTGCCAGAGTCAGGGGCAGGTACACCGGGGAGCTGTTTTTT. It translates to CARVRGRYTGELFF.